This TCR beta chain comes out of a study of T cell responses to AZD1222 COVID-19 vaccine. Study-wide background: Samples with a second dose at about 4 or about 12 weeks were pooled together.

CDR1 and CDR2 from the germline V gene are LNHDA and SQIVND (reference sequence). The CDR3 length is 13 residues. V was shortened by 4 bases and J by 10 bases, with 16 bases between the two germline ends. A word on this clone: The antigen is undetermined.

Data came from immunoSEQ multiplex PCR; TCRdb stores just in-frame clones and leaves some out. The data show roughly 180,000 clones, about 90% seen once. Points from the study as a whole: White British people made up most donors, females outnumbered males, and clonal diversity was possibly underestimated. All repertoire sampling was performed exclusively after the peak T cell response.

The chain has TRBV19 and TRBJ1-1; D unresolved. The origin of this receptor is an adult in good health. Sequenced material: peripheral blood, taken on day 0 of AZD1222 vaccination. The CDR3 loop reads CASSTGPAGGAFF. Written as DNA, the CDR3 is TGTGCCAGTAGTACCGGGCCCGCAGGAGGAGCTTTCTTT.